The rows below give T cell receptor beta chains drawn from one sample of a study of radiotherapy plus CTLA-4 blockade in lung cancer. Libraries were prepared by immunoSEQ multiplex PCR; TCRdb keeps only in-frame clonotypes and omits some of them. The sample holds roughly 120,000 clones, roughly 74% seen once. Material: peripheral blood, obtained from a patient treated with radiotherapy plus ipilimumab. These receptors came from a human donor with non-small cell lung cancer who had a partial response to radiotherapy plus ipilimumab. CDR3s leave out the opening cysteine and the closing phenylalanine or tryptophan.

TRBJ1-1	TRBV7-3	ASSTGLNTEAF
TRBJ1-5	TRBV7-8	ASSWDRGSPGQNQPQH
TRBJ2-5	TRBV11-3	ASSLSGGEETQY
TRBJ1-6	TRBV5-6	ASSLRQTYNSPLH
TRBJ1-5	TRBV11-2	ASSLGEFNQPQH
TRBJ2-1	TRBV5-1	ASSSGTEEDSYNEQF
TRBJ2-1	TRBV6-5	ASSASGGREF
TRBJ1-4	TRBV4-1	ASSSYGTGNEKLF
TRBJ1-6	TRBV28	ASSPPGQGNNSPLH
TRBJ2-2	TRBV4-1	ASSPPTPGELF
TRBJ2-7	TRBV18	ASSPRDRYYEQY
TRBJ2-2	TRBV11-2	ASSPAGVTGELF
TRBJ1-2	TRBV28	ASSLFTGRDGYT
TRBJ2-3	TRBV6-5	ASSPSGDTQY
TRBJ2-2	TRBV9	ASSVEAGRGTGELF
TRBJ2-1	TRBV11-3	ASSQYNEQF
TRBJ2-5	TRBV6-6	ASSWTGETQY
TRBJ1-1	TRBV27	ASFRAGGNTEAF
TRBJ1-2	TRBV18	ASSPRPEGTGGVRIDGYT
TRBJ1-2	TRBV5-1	ASSPVRSTYGYT
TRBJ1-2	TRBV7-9	ASSLTQDYGYT
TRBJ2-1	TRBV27	ASRGGGIEQF
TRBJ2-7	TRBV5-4	ASSLAGGRQY
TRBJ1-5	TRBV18	ASSPSTEAPQH
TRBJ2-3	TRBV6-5	ASSYAKTGSADTQY
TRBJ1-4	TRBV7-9	ASSGTGGANEKLF
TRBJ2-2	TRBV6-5	ASSYAQGTGELF
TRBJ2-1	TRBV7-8	ASSLAHRGRNEQF
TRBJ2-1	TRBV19	ASSPFRRESSYNEQF
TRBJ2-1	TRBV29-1	SVDRGGSYNEQF
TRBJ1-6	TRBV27	ASSLRTGGYNSPLH
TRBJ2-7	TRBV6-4	ASSDRTTGHYEQY
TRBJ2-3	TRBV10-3	AISESGTSLYTDTQY
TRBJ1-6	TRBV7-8	ASSYRRQGAANNSPLH
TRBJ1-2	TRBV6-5	ASSYRGQSHGYT
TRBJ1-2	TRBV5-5	ASSLEVLRQGANYGYT
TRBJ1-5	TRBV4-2	ASSQQTGERQPQH
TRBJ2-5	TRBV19	ASSTPGDAAAQETQY
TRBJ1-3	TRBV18	ASSPYALDTIY
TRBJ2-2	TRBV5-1	ASSLAPEDTGELF
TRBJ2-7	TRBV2	ASSPRAYEQY
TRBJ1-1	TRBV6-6	ASILGQGEAF
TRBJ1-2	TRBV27	ASSLSGTNYGYT
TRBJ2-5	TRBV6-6	ASSYLGLAEETQY
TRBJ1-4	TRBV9	ASSPAGTWGEKLF
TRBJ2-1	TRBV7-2	ASSLVLAGHNEQF
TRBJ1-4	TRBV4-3	ASSQDGDREKLF
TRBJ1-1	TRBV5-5	ASSPSTGVYTEAF
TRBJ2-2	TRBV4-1	ASSQGQGSYTGELF
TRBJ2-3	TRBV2	ASSTGVADTQY
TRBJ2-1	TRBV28	ASSYNNEQF
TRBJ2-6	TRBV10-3	AISPQGSGANVLT
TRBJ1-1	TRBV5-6	ASSWTANTEAF
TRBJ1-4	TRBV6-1	ASSYLATNEKLF
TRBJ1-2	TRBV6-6	ASRRRDRARGYT
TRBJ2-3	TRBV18	ASSGQAGTDTQY
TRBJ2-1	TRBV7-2	ASSLEPGSYNEQF
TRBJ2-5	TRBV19	ASSMKAVGLRAQY
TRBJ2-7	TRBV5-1	ASSLAAGQGRNEQY
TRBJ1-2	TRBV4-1	ASSQVGPRTNYGYT